This T cell receptor beta chain was profiled in a study of early T cells in non-severe SARS-CoV-2 infection (dated by TCRdb to the early 2020s). Broadly, across the study: Because TCR sequencing relied on bulk RNA taken from unsorted whole blood, pairing of alpha and beta chains was not possible. Overall results and qualifications from the work: VDJdb matching was skewed toward anti-spike CD8 responses, so virus-specific expansions were likely underestimated and private and CD4 specificities were missed.

About this clonotype: This receptor's antigen is unknown. This may be a read error: a much more frequent sequence differs by one nucleotide.

As encoded in the germline V gene, CDR1 is SGHRS while CDR2 is YFSETQ. V is pared back by 4 bases and J by 1 base, with 7 bases lying between the germline termini. The CDR3, from cysteine to phenylalanine, totals 13 residues. The only DNA kept is the CDR3, 39 bases in frame from the first base. Library preparation used 5' RACE. The sequencing machine was a NextSeq 500. The TCR library protocol attached unique molecular identifiers to individual cDNA molecules to correct for sequencing error and PCR bias. Both TCR alpha and beta chains were sequenced, and tight co-correlation was observed between alpha and beta sequence abundances in each sample. The authors' pipeline ran thus. Decombinator V4 was used to perform V gene, J gene and CDR3 annotation of TCR sequences. TCRs were defined as expanded if a significant change between any two time points was detected under a Poisson model with p below 0.0001. TCR abundances were normalised to the total number of TCRs sequenced per sample and were expressed as counts per million. MAIT TCRs were defined by TRAV1-2 paired with TRAJ12, TRAJ20 or TRAJ33, and iNKT TCRs by TRAV10 paired with TRAJ18. VDJdb, accessed 1 November 2021, was searched for CMV, EBV and SARS-CoV-2 annotated TCRs, with TCRs annotated for multiple antigens excluded. The public reads were quality trimmed at Q25 with fastp and then assembled into clones with MiXCR by TCRdb, keeping productive beta chains. Rows with a matching CDR3 protein are joined into one entry that keeps the most common DNA and genes. What appears here as the V and J calls and clone size reflects TCRdb's work, not the paper's. This sample has more than 65,000 distinct CDR3 sequences in its table, and roughly 4.5% of those were observed once. Clones ranked in the top ten supply about 3.6% of the sample.

This was a case-control study nested in a cohort of healthcare workers in London, UK, who had nasopharyngeal swab PCR tests and blood samples taken every week. Healthcare workers were enrolled in the week of the UK lockdown, from 23 to 31 March 2020, and were followed every week for up to 16 weeks. The sequence derives from an adult who was a healthcare worker with PCR-confirmed SARS-CoV-2 infection or an uninfected control (not recorded which). The donor label of this sample is uncertain. The V and J segments used are TRBV5-1 and TRBJ2-3; no confident D gene assignment can be made. The sample was whole blood, taken at baseline. CDR3 protein: CASSLLGTDTQYF. The sequenced DNA: TGCGCCAGCAGCCTTCTCGGCACAGATACGCAGTATTTT.